Below, 16 T cell receptor beta chains from the same sample are listed, as sequenced in a study of monozygotic twins with inflammatory bowel disease. TCRdb re-called the 5' RACE reads; every CDR3 protein appears as one record, without DNA. The sample totals a few hundred thousand distinct CDR3 sequences. Sequencing was carried out using blood. These receptors all stem from a human donor with ulcerative colitis or Crohn's disease, or a healthy co-twin of an affected twin (not recorded which).

J is TRBJ2-1 and V is TRBV12-3 or TRBV12-4; TCRdb proposes TRBD1, but this gene call is untestable without DNA. The CDR3 covers 12 residues. The CDR3 reads CASSPSGGEQFF.

V and J are TRBV11-3 and TRBJ2-1. Per germline, CDR1 SGHNT and CDR2 YENEEA. The length of the CDR3 is 14 residues. CDR3 amino acids: CASSQSFYDNEQFF. Filled out from reference TRBV11-3 and TRBJ2-1, the complete variable domain reads EAGVVQSPRYKIIEKKQPVAFWCNPISGHNTLYWYLQNLGQGPELLIRYENEEAVDDSQLPKDRFSAERLKGVDSTLKIQPAELGDSAVYLCASSQSFYDNEQFFGPGTRLTVL.

The chain recombines TRBV5-1 with TRBJ2-2; TCRdb proposes TRBD1, but this gene call is untestable without DNA. Germline values: CDR1 SGHRS, CDR2 YFSETQ. The CDR3 runs 17 residues. The CDR3 is CASSLPGGNTNTGELFF.

This chain connects TRBV19 to TRBJ2-2; TCRdb selects TRBD2, and the lack of DNA leaves this call unchecked. CDR3 length: 11 residues. The germline CDR1 and CDR2 sequences are LNHDA and SQIVND (reference sequence). The CDR3 protein is CASREDGELFF.

This sequence joins TRBV10-3 and TRBJ1-3. The CDR3 sequence is 13 residues long. Germline CDR1 reads ENHRY; CDR2 reads SYGVKD. Here the CDR3 reads CAIRPISGNTIYF.

The genes are TRBV3-1 and TRBJ2-4; TCRdb's D call, TRBD2, is unchecked because there is no DNA. Germline CDR1 and CDR2: LGHDT and YNNKEL (reference sequence). The CDR3 consists of 13 residues. This chain's CDR3 is CASSQSDYPRRYF.

The J gene is TRBJ1-3, the V gene TRBV6-5; TCRdb picks TRBD1, but there is no DNA to check that call. CDR3 size: 16 residues. Per the germline V gene, CDR1 is MNHEY and CDR2 is SVGAGI. The CDR3 protein is CASSYSTPNPLSTIYF.

The chain combines TRBV5-1 with TRBJ2-1; TCRdb lists TRBD1, though no DNA is available to test this call. Germline loops: CDR1 SGHRS, CDR2 YFSETQ. This CDR3 contains 15 residues. The chain's CDR3 is CASSQEASSYNEQFF.

The gene calls are TRBV7-2 and TRBJ1-1. The CDR3 runs 15 residues. Germline V gene data show CDR1 as SGHTA and CDR2 as FQGNSA. Here the CDR3 reads CASSLAAGRGTEAFF. The whole variable domain, filled in from reference TRBV7-2 and TRBJ1-1, reads GAGVSQSPSNKVTEKGKDVELRCDPISGHTALYWYRQSLGQGLEFLIYFQGNSAPDKSGLPSDRFSAERTGGSVSTLTIQRTQQEDSAVYLCASSLAAGRGTEAFFGQGTRLTVV.

V gene TRBV10-3 combines with J gene TRBJ2-6; TCRdb proposes TRBD1, but this gene call is untestable without DNA. Germline V gene data show CDR1 as ENHRY and CDR2 as SYGVKD. This CDR3 is built from 17 residues. The CDR3: CAISAVQGGTGANVLTF.

This rearrangement joins TRBV12-3 or TRBV12-4 to TRBJ2-3; the D call of TRBD1 rests on TCRdb alone, since no DNA is present to check it. The CDR3 runs to 15 residues. This chain's CDR3 is CASSFSGTVTDTQYF.

The chain is built from TRBV12-3 or TRBV12-4 and TRBJ2-3; TCRdb returns TRBD2, unconfirmable since there is no DNA. The CDR3 contains 16 residues. The CDR3: CASTVNGGALTDTQYF.

V usage is TRBV29-1 and J usage is TRBJ1-1; as DNA is missing, the TRBD1 call by TCRdb cannot be tested. CDR1 SQVTM and CDR2 ANQGSEA come from the germline V gene. The CDR3 runs 11 residues. The CDR3 loop reads CSVDAGIEAFF.

This sequence joins TRBV10-3 and TRBJ1-2. The CDR3 consists of 15 residues. Germline assignment: CDR1 ENHRY and CDR2 SYGVKD. The CDR3 loop reads CAISASGLENYGYTF.

This rearrangement joins TRBV12-3 or TRBV12-4 to TRBJ1-6; TCRdb lists TRBD1, though no DNA is available to test this call. This CDR3 spans 14 amino acids. CDR3 loop: CASSSRQGNSPLHF.

V usage is TRBV5-1 and J usage is TRBJ2-2; TCRdb's D gene call, TRBD1, goes unchecked for lack of DNA. Germline CDR1 and CDR2: SGHRS and YFSETQ. The CDR3 has 17 amino acids. CDR3 protein: CASSLAGAGHVTGELFF.